Listed below are T cell receptor beta chains from one sample, sequenced in a study of monozygotic twins with inflammatory bowel disease. TCRdb reprocessed the 5' RACE reads and stores each CDR3 protein as one record, lacking DNA. Its listing shows 200,000 to 250,000 distinct CDR3 sequences. Sample: blood. These receptors originate from a human donor with ulcerative colitis or Crohn's disease, or a healthy co-twin of an affected twin (not recorded which). Each CDR3 is given with its conserved first and last residue. Fields, in order: clone size, V gene, J gene, CDR3 protein. Clone size is stated in some rows and not others, as once, few, many or a class when expanded.

.	TRBV20-1	TRBJ1-1	CSAPLMAEAFF
.	TRBV6-6	TRBJ2-1	CASSTGLQNEQFF
.	TRBV6-1	TRBJ2-1	CASSPFPGSNEQFF
.	TRBV25-1	TRBJ2-1	CASSDGVYNEQFF
.	TRBV19	TRBJ1-4	CASSIDVGLGTGAEKLFF
.	TRBV6-5	TRBJ2-7	CASSYSVAGYLYEQYF
.	TRBV20-1	TRBJ2-3	CSASYGQGGTDTQYF
.	TRBV29-1	TRBJ2-1	CSVEPESSYNEQFF
.	TRBV9	TRBJ2-3	CASSVVPSGSGGTQYF
.	TRBV6-2/TRBV6-3	TRBJ2-7	CASSYRSYYEQYF
.	TRBV15	TRBJ2-4	CATSRGEGSVAKNIQYF
.	TRBV30	TRBJ1-2	CAWSAGIGEDYGYTF
.	TRBV12-3/TRBV12-4	TRBJ1-1	CASSLYGVTDSEAFF
.	TRBV11-2	TRBJ1-6	CASRRTGGSSPLHF
.	TRBV12-3/TRBV12-4	TRBJ1-2	CASSFGQGGPYGYTF
.	TRBV5-6	TRBJ2-2	CASSLWDRVTGELFF
.	TRBV10-3	TRBJ2-1	CAISESSGPYNEQFF
.	TRBV30	TRBJ2-1	CAWSVKVAGATEFF
.	TRBV5-1	TRBJ1-5	CASSLDPNQPQHF
.	TRBV12-3/TRBV12-4	TRBJ2-5	CASNRQGGETQYF
.	TRBV19	TRBJ1-1	CASSINRGGTEAFF
.	TRBV19	TRBJ1-1	CASIARDRYTEAFF
medium-sized	TRBV4-1	TRBJ2-7	CASSPDTSSYEQYF
.	TRBV2	TRBJ2-1	CASGFSYNEQFF
.	TRBV7-2	TRBJ2-5	CTSSRIAAKETQYF
.	TRBV4-1	TRBJ2-3	CASSQDVDSGGQGADTQYF
.	TRBV6-5	TRBJ1-1	CASSYSGGDGNTEAFF
.	TRBV12-3/TRBV12-4	TRBJ1-5	CASSGALNQPQHF
.	TRBV5-5	TRBJ2-2	CASSLRQGIQTGELFF
.	TRBV9	TRBJ1-2	CASSAGQGLYGYTF
.	TRBV19	TRBJ2-3	CASSSRRDTLTDTQYF
.	TRBV6-2/TRBV6-3	TRBJ2-3	CASSYSGTSGLKTSTDTQYF
.	TRBV10-3	TRBJ2-1	CAIRQAGEANEQFF
.	TRBV5-1	TRBJ1-6	CASSLGDTLKSPLHF
.	TRBV5-1	TRBJ1-1	CASSVQTTGTEAFF
.	TRBV5-1	TRBJ1-5	CASSLAGTVNQPQHF
.	TRBV7-2	TRBJ2-7	CASSPLAGYYEQYF
.	TRBV7-2	TRBJ2-1	CASSLSVSSYNEQFF
.	TRBV5-1	TRBJ2-7	CASSLSGTGTYEQYF
.	TRBV20-1	TRBJ1-5	CSARSQGAGNQPQHF
.	TRBV28	TRBJ2-7	CASSLVQFTYEQYF
.	TRBV7-9	TRBJ2-7	CASSFAGSSYEQYF
.	TRBV28	TRBJ1-2	CASSWTRGYGYTF
.	TRBV7-9	TRBJ2-5	CASSLVVAGLLKTQYF
.	TRBV5-1	TRBJ1-4	CASSSSDTNEKLFF
.	TRBV11-1	TRBJ1-1	CASSSAGLAEAFF
.	TRBV19	TRBJ2-1	CASSIVETDNEQFF
.	TRBV5-1	TRBJ2-1	CASSFSGRSSGEQFF
.	TRBV24-1	TRBJ1-2	CATSERGYGYTF
.	TRBV2	TRBJ2-7	CASSVGASRDF
.	TRBV3-1	TRBJ1-2	CASSQASRRGYTF
.	TRBV12-3/TRBV12-4	TRBJ2-7	CASSLRPGLAEGSSYEQYF
.	TRBV5-1	TRBJ2-3	CASSLGWTSGTTDTQYF